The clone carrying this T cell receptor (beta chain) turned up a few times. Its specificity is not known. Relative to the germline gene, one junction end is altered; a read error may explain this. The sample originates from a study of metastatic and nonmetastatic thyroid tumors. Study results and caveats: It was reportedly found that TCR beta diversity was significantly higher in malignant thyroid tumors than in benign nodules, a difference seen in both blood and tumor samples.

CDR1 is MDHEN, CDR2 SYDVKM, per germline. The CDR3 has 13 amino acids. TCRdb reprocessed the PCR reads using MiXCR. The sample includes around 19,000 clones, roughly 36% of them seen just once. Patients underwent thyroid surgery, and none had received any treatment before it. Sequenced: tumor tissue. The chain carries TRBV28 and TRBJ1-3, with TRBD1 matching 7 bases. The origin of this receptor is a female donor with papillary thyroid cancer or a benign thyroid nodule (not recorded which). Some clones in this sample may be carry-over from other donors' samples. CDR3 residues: CASSPQGGNIIYF. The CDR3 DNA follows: TGTGCCAGCAGTCCCCAGGGGGGAAACATCATATATTTT.